The 8 T cell receptor beta chains given below trace back to one sample, sequenced in a study of shared clonotypes between healthy human individuals. Sequenced by immunoSEQ multiplex PCR; TCRdb stores in-frame clones only, minus some. The sample contains hundreds of thousands of clones, about nine tenths of which appear only once. The sequenced sample consisted of memory CD8+ T cells sorted from blood. Indicated subset: CD45RO+ cells pooled with CCR7-negative TemRA cells. The receptors shown here come from a man aged 18 to 29 in good health.

The chain is built from TRBV28 and TRBJ2-7, with TRBD2 as a possible D gene (5 bases). Looked up from germline, CDR1 is MDHEN and CDR2 is SYDVKM. V lost 5 bases, J lost 4 bases, and 18 bases lay in between. The CDR3 length is 15 residues. CDR3 sequence (DNA): TGTGCCAGCAGTCTTACAGCGGACCTGGAATACGAGCAGTACTTC. The encoded protein is CASSLTADLEYEQYF. The full variable domain, its missing parts supplied by reference TRBV28 and TRBJ2-7, is DVKVTQSSRYLVKRTGEKVFLECVQDMDHENMFWYRQDPGLGLRLIYFSYDVKMKEKGDIPEGYSVSREKKERFSLILESASTNQTSMYLCASSLTADLEYEQYFGPGTRLTVT.

CDR3 residues: CASSQSSGANVLTF. The CDR3, as DNA: TGTGCCAGCAGTCAAAGCTCTGGGGCCAACGTCCTGACTTTC. The V and J genes are TRBV2 and TRBJ2-6; D is unclear. Per the germline V gene, CDR1 is SNHLY and CDR2 is FYNNEI. Trimming shortened V by 5 bases and J by 0 bases, and 5 bases separated the two germline ends. The CDR3 is 14 amino acids.

V and J are TRBV6-5 and TRBJ2-7, with 10 positions matching TRBD1. CDR3 length: 14 amino acids. Germline V lookup: CDR1 MNHEY, CDR2 SVGAGI. The CDR3 DNA sequence: TGTGTCTCGAGTGGGACAGGGGTCTCTTACGAGCAGTACTTC. As protein: CVSSGTGVSYEQYF.

The V call is TRBV13, the J call TRBJ2-1, with TRBD2 identical over 8 bases. V lost 4 bases, J lost 5 bases, and 4 bases stayed unmatched. Germline V CDR1 and CDR2: PRHDT, FYEKMQ (reference sequence). The CDR3 runs 14 residues. CDR3 nucleotide sequence: TGTGCCAGCAGCTGGATAGCGGGGCACAATGAGCAGTTCTTC. It yields the protein CASSWIAGHNEQFF.

The rearrangement uses TRBV2 and TRBJ1-2, with 8 bases fitting TRBD1. CDR3 length equals 12 residues. Germline V lookup: CDR1 SNHLY, CDR2 FYNNEI. With V trimmed by 4 bases and J by 8 bases, 3 bases remained unmatched. The CDR3 spells CASSATGEGYTF. The CDR3 nucleotides read TGTGCCAGCAGTGCGACAGGGGAAGGCTACACCTTC. The entire variable domain, with the rest obtained from reference TRBV2 and TRBJ1-2, is as follows: EPEVTQTPSHQVTQMGQEVILRCVPISNHLYFYWYRQILGQKVEFLVSFYNNEISEKSEIFDDQFSVERPDGSNFTLKIRSTKLEDSAMYFCASSATGEGYTFGSGTRLTVV.

V is TRBV9 and J is TRBJ1-3; D is perhaps TRBD1 (5 bases). The CDR3 contains 14 residues. V lost 5 bases to trimming and J lost 4 bases, with 13 bases between them. Germline V CDR1 and CDR2: SGDLS, YYNGEE. The CDR3 DNA sequence: TGTGCCAGCAGTGAAGGGGAGTGGGGAAACACCATATATTTT. Protein sequence: CASSEGEWGNTIYF.

A single count supports this clone. The CDR3 DNA reads TGTGCCAGCAGCAAAAGAAGGGGCAGGGAGGGAGAGACCCAGTACTTC. Encoded protein: CASSKRRGREGETQYF. The chain has TRBV21-1 and TRBJ2-5; the table calls TRBD2, which could not be checked here. TRBV21-1 is a recognized pseudogene. The CDR3 has 16 amino acids.

This clone appeared once. The rearrangement links TRBV2 to TRBJ2-7, with D possibly matching TRBD1 (5 bases). The CDR3 is 13 amino acids. Per the germline V gene, CDR1 is SNHLY and CDR2 is FYNNEI. Trimming removed 8 bases at V and 4 bases at J, with 15 bases between. The chain's CDR3 is CASSETAGYEQYF. The CDR3 nucleotides read TGTGCCAGCTCTGAGACAGCTGGGTACGAGCAGTACTTC.